This T cell receptor beta chain was observed in a study of T cells in Graves' hyperthyroidism and ophthalmopathy. Study-wide findings and caveats: Before onset, ophthalmopathy was predicted by the model a median around 6.5 months earlier.

This CDR3 comprises 12 residues. V lost 8 bases, J lost 4 bases, and 3 bases stayed unmatched. CDR1 and CDR2 (germline): SGHAT, FQNNGV. TCR beta CDR3 regions were amplified from RNA transcripts. The HTBI set primed first-round TCR CDR3 RT-PCR. TCRdb re-called the multiplex PCR reads with MiXCR, one entry per CDR3 protein. The sample yields 240,000 or so distinct CDR3 sequences, 15% to 20% seen once. Of note for this clonotype: As yet, its antigen is unknown.

The clonotype was recovered from a woman younger than 30 with Graves' ophthalmopathy. The sequencing input was blood. The chain couples TRBV11-2 to TRBJ2-7; 9 nucleotides match TRBD2. For the CDR3, the DNA is TGTGCCAGCCGTCTAGCGGGGTACGAGCAGTACTTC. It yields the protein CASRLAGYEQYF.